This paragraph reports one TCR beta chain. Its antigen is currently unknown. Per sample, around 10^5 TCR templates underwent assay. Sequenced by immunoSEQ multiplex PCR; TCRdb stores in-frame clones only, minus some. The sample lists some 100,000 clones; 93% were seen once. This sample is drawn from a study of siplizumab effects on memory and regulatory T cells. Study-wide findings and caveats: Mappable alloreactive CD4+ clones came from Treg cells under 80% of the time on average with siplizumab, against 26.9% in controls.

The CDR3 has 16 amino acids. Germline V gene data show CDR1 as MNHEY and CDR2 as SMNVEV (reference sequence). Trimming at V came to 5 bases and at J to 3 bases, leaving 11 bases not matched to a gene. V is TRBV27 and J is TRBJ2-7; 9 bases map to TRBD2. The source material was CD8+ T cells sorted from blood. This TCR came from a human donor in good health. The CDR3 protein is CASSLLAGNSFYEQYF. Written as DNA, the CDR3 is TGTGCCAGCAGTCTCCTAGCGGGAAATAGCTTCTACGAGCAGTACTTC.